These 23 T cell receptor beta chains came from one sample sequenced in a study of regulatory T cells in long-lasting Graves disease. Time point defined: persistent/refractory GD, antithyroid drugs over 5 years with positive TRAb. PBMCs provided the RNA from which the TCR library was made. Arm-PCR with iRepertoire HTBI primers amplified the CDR3 regions for these TCR beta libraries. TCRdb re-called the multiplex PCR reads with MiXCR, one entry per CDR3 protein. Found here are a few hundred thousand distinct CDR3 sequences, roughly 20% of them singletons; the top ten hold around 30%. The sample in question was peripheral blood mononuclear cells (PBMCs), obtained when the disease was refractory, from a patient treated with antithyroid drugs. These receptors all stem from a woman aged 35 to 49 with Graves disease.

This clonotype was counted a few times. This rearrangement joins TRBV15 to TRBJ2-2, with D hard to call. Trimming removed 1 base at V and 1 base at J, with 10 bases between. This CDR3 comprises 16 residues. Germline V lookup: CDR1 LNHNV, CDR2 YYDKDF (reference sequence). For the CDR3, the DNA is TGTGCCACCAGCAGAGGGAAGGGAATGAACACCGGGGAGCTGTTTTTT. Protein product: CATSRGKGMNTGELFF.

This clonotype was observed a handful of times. CDR3 sequence: CASSQYGTLQETQYF. CDR3 DNA sequence: TGTGCCAGCAGCCAGTACGGGACACTACAAGAGACCCAGTACTTC. The chain has TRBV14 and TRBJ2-5; D is perhaps TRBD1 (6 bases). The CDR3 is 15 residues long. Per the germline V gene, CDR1 is SGHDN and CDR2 is FVKESK. V dropped 3 bases and J dropped 2 bases, with 13 bases sitting between them.

This clonotype occurred a few times. The rearrangement joins TRBV20-1 to TRBJ2-5; TRBD2 is a possible D gene (5 bases). Germline V gene data show CDR1 as DFQATT and CDR2 as SNEGSKA (reference sequence). The CDR3 is 15 residues long. Trimming left V 1 base short and J 0 bases short, with 12 bases between. CDR3 sequence: CSARGYLANQETQYF. CDR3 nucleotide sequence: TGCAGTGCTAGAGGATATCTAGCAAACCAAGAGACCCAGTACTTC.

This clonotype occurred many times. In DNA, the CDR3 is TGTGCCAGCAGTACCACAGGGCCCTCCTATGGCTACACCTTC. Translated: CASSTTGPSYGYTF. J is TRBJ1-2 and V is TRBV6-1; D is perhaps TRBD1 (6 bases). CDR1 is MNHNS and CDR2 is SASEGT in the germline V gene. The CDR3 runs to 14 residues. Trimming pared 5 bases from V and 4 bases from J, leaving 14 bases between.

This clonotype was observed a few times. The chain couples TRBV28 to TRBJ2-3; D is perhaps TRBD1 (5 bases). Per the germline V gene, CDR1 is MDHEN and CDR2 is SYDVKM. This CDR3 has 15 amino acids. V was cut by 6 bases and J by 2 bases, with 15 bases left in between. This CDR3 reads CASSRIDSYTDTQYF. DNA for the CDR3: TGTGCCAGCAGCAGAATAGACAGCTACACAGATACGCAGTATTTT.

The chain couples TRBV19 to TRBJ2-2, with 7 bases identical to TRBD1. Germline V gene data show CDR1 as LNHDA and CDR2 as SQIVND (reference sequence). The CDR3 loop spans 13 amino acids. After removal of 10 bases from V and 4 bases from J, the junction contained 6 bases not matched to a gene. CDR3 DNA: TGTGCCATAGGGCAGGGGGTCACCGGGGAGCTGTTTTTT. Its translation is CAIGQGVTGELFF.

This clonotype was found many times. The J gene is TRBJ2-5, the V gene TRBV28, with 13 bases lining up with TRBD2. Germline loops: CDR1 MDHEN, CDR2 SYDVKM. The length of the CDR3 is 16 residues. After removal of 6 bases from V and 5 bases from J, the junction contained 9 bases not matched to a gene. The CDR3 DNA sequence: TGTGCCAGCAGAGGGACTAGCGGGAACAAATGGGAGACCCAGTACTTC. Amino acids: CASRGTSGNKWETQYF.

This clonotype was picked up a small number of times. This sequence joins TRBV2 and TRBJ2-4; D possibly matches TRBD1 or TRBD2 (6 bases each). Germline assignment: CDR1 SNHLY and CDR2 FYNNEI. The germline V and J ends were trimmed by 6 bases and 6 bases, with 21 bases remaining between them. The CDR3 consists of 16 residues. The CDR3 here is CASSPRGTGSVNIQYF. In nucleotides, the CDR3 is TGTGCCAGCAGCCCCAGGGGTACCGGGAGTGTAAACATTCAGTACTTC.

The chain couples TRBV6-6 to TRBJ2-2, with D possibly matching TRBD2 (5 bases). Trimming took 0 bases from V and 1 from J, leaving 12 bases between them. CDR1 and CDR2 from the germline V gene are MNHNY and SVGAGI (reference sequence). This CDR3 is built from 17 residues. In DNA form, the CDR3 reads TGTGCCAGCAGTTACTCGTTCCAGCGGCAGAACACCGGGGAGCTGTTTTTT. It specifies CASSYSFQRQNTGELFF.

The chain links TRBV5-1 to TRBJ2-7; 8 nucleotides align to TRBD2. The CDR3 totals 15 residues. The germline CDR1 and CDR2 sequences are SGHRS and YFSETQ. Germline trimming cut 2 bases from V and 5 bases from J; bases unmatched to any gene: 9. CDR3 DNA sequence: TGCGCCAGCAGCTTAGGTACTAGCGGACTCCACGAGCAGTACTTC. Its translation is CASSLGTSGLHEQYF.

This chain joins TRBV28 and TRBJ1-2; TRBD1 aligns across 8 bases. V was pared by 4 bases and J by 6 bases, with 4 bases of the junction left unmatched. Looked up from germline, CDR1 is MDHEN and CDR2 is SYDVKM. The CDR3 length is 13 residues. The CDR3 region is CASSSQGADGYTF. The CDR3 DNA reads as TGTGCCAGCAGTTCTCAGGGGGCGGATGGCTACACCTTC.

This clonotype was seen only a few times. The chain combines TRBV4-2 with TRBJ2-5; D is ambiguous. Trimming shortened V by 6 bases and J by 5 bases, and 13 bases separated the two germline ends. The CDR3 totals 13 residues. Germline V lookup: CDR1 LGHNA, CDR2 YNFKEQ. The CDR3 loop is CASRRTLRETQYF. In DNA form, the CDR3 reads TGTGCCAGCAGACGGACCCTCCGGGAGACCCAGTACTTC.

This clonotype was detected ten times or more. This chain joins TRBV28 and TRBJ1-5; 7 nucleotides line up with TRBD1. Germline V gene lookup returns CDR1 MDHEN and CDR2 SYDVKM. Trimming at V came to 2 bases and at J to 2 bases, leaving 3 bases not matched to a gene. This CDR3 has 15 amino acids. CDR3 in amino acids: CASSLDRVGNQPQHF. CDR3 bases: TGTGCCAGCAGTTTAGACAGGGTGGGCAATCAGCCCCAGCATTTT.

In its sample, this clonotype was seen a few times. This chain connects TRBV28 to TRBJ2-7; 7 positions agree with TRBD1. Germline V gene lookup returns CDR1 MDHEN and CDR2 SYDVKM. The CDR3 totals 14 residues. J was trimmed by 9 bases and V by 6 bases; bases with no gene match: 14. The CDR3 DNA follows: TGTGCCAGCAGCTTTGGACAGGCCGACGGAAGGCAGTACTTC. This codes for CASSFGQADGRQYF.

The rearrangement uses TRBV19 and TRBJ1-4; D possibly corresponds to TRBD1 (5 bases). This CDR3 has 18 amino acids. Germline loops: CDR1 LNHDA, CDR2 SQIVND (reference sequence). V lost 7 bases and J lost 0, with 21 bases in between. The CDR3 is CASTLRGRFIATNEKLFF. CDR3 DNA sequence: TGTGCCAGTACCTTACGGGGGAGATTTATTGCAACTAATGAAAAACTGTTTTTT.

This rearrangement joins TRBV5-1 to TRBJ1-5; D unclear. The CDR3 sequence is 13 residues long. The V end lost 0 bases, the J end lost 9 bases, and 10 bases lay between the germline ends. Germline V gives CDR1 SGHRS, CDR2 YFSETQ. In DNA, the CDR3 is TGCGCCAGCAGCTTGGACAGCGCGAGGCCCCAGCATTTT. Translating gives CASSLDSARPQHF. Combining the CDR3 with reference TRBV5-1 and TRBJ1-5 gives the whole variable domain KAGVTQTPRYLIKTRGQQVTLSCSPISGHRSVSWYQQTPGQGLQFLFEYFSETQRNKGNFPGRFSGRQFSNSRSEMNVSTLELGDSALYLCASSLDSARPQHFGDGTRLSIL.

Points on this clonotype: Its ends do not fully match the called genes, so a read error is possible. The V call is TRBV7-7, the J call TRBJ1-1; unclear D gene. Germline-derived CDR1 and CDR2 are SSHAT and FNYEAQ (reference sequence). The CDR3 extends over 13 amino acids. In DNA, the CDR3 is TGTGCTAGCAGCTTAGCCAGGACCACTGAAGCTTTCTTT. This encodes CASSLARTTEAFF.

This clonotype occurred many times. The rearrangement links TRBV28 to TRBJ2-7; 11 bases agree with TRBD2. The CDR3 is 16 amino acids. Looked up from germline, CDR1 is MDHEN and CDR2 is SYDVKM. With 6 bases clipped from V and 2 bases from J, the junction kept 9 bases outside the gene matches. Here the CDR3 DNA reads TGTGCCAGCAGGCCATTTAGCGGGAGGGCCCCCTACGAGCAGTACTTC. It yields the protein CASRPFSGRAPYEQYF.

A single count supports this clonotype. The chain has TRBV29-1 and TRBJ2-7; 8 nucleotides agree with TRBD1. The CDR3 has 12 residues. In germline, CDR1 is SQVTM, CDR2 ANQGSEA. J lost 8 bases, V lost 7 bases, and 10 bases had no gene match. The CDR3, as DNA: TGCAGCGGCGGACAGGGACCGTACAAGCAGTACTTC. Its protein product is CSGGQGPYKQYF.

In its sample, this clonotype was seen many times. V and J are TRBV12-3 or TRBV12-4 and TRBJ2-7, with D possibly being TRBD2 (5 bases). The CDR3 runs to 15 residues. Trimming took 2 bases from V and 5 from J, leaving 16 bases between them. The CDR3 DNA sequence: TGTGCCAGCAGTTTAACAGAGGGTCACTTCGACGAGCAGTACTTC. Translation gives CASSLTEGHFDEQYF.

This clonotype was observed at least ten times. This sequence joins TRBV28 and TRBJ2-7; TRBD2 agrees at 8 bases. CDR1 and CDR2 from the germline V gene are MDHEN and SYDVKM. The CDR3 is 15 residues long. Germline trimming cut 4 bases from V and 3 bases from J; bases unmatched to any gene: 8. The CDR3 region is CASSSAGGVDYEQYF. The DNA for the CDR3 is TGTGCCAGCAGTTCTGCGGGAGGAGTAGACTACGAGCAGTACTTC.

The CDR3 bases are TGCGCCAGCAGCCAAGATTCTGGGGGTGCTGGAAACACCATATATTTT. Its translation is CASSQDSGGAGNTIYF. The gene calls are TRBV4-1 and TRBJ1-3, with D possibly TRBD1 on 5 matching bases. CDR3 length: 16 amino acids. Germline CDR1 is MGHRA and CDR2 is YSYEKL. The ends were cut back, 0 bases at V and 2 bases at J, with 11 bases in the middle.

The chain uses TRBV20-1 and TRBJ1-1, with 9 positions matching TRBD1. The CDR3 runs 16 residues. J lost 0 bases, V lost 0 bases, and 5 bases had no gene match. The germline gives CDR1 DFQATT, CDR2 SNEGSKA (reference sequence). CDR3 DNA: TGCAGTGCTAGAGATTGGGGACAGGGTGTGAACACTGAAGCTTTCTTT. This gives the protein CSARDWGQGVNTEAFF.